One sample yielded the 6 T cell receptor beta chains listed below, sequenced in a study of blood T cell repertoires in COVID-19. Assay: immunoSEQ multiplex PCR; the TCRdb copy retains only in-frame clones and omits some. Of about 210,000 clones detected, 80% appear once; the ten largest clones hold 5.5% to 8.5%. Material for sequencing was peripheral blood. These receptors all stem from a woman aged 70 to 79 with acute or convalescent COVID-19.

This clone appeared a few times. V usage is TRBV18 and J usage is TRBJ1-1; D call uncertain. This CDR3 is 13 amino acids long. Germline V gives CDR1 KGHSH, CDR2 LQKENI. V shed 3 bases and J shed 7 bases, with 12 bases lying between them. The CDR3 bases are TGTGCCAGCTCACCTGATACGGGATTTGAAGCTTTCTTT. Translating it yields CASSPDTGFEAFF.

J is TRBJ1-6 and V is TRBV6-5; 9 bases match TRBD1. Germline loops: CDR1 MNHEY, CDR2 SVGAGI. This CDR3 is 13 amino acids long. V was pared by 10 bases and J by 6 bases, with 4 bases of the junction left unmatched. The chain's CDR3 is CANKQGANSPLHF. The CDR3 DNA reads as TGTGCCAATAAACAGGGGGCTAATTCACCCCTCCACTTT.

The CDR3 DNA follows: TGTGCCAGCAGCTCGACAGGGGTGAACACTGAAGCTTTCTTT. Translation gives CASSSTGVNTEAFF. The chain links TRBV9 to TRBJ1-1; 8 nucleotides match TRBD1. Germline assignment: CDR1 SGDLS and CDR2 YYNGEE. CDR3 length: 14 residues. Unmatched junction bases numbered 2, after V lost 4 bases and J lost 0 bases.

V and J are TRBV7-3 and TRBJ2-1; 8 bases fit TRBD1. CDR1 SGHTA and CDR2 FQGTGA come from the germline V gene. This CDR3 contains 16 residues. V lost 5 bases and J lost 4; bases outside the gene matches: 10. This chain's CDR3 is CASSTSGGNGYNEQFF. The CDR3 nucleotides read TGTGCCAGCAGCACCTCAGGGGGCAATGGATACAATGAGCAGTTCTTC.

This clone was seen only a few times. The CDR3 loop reads CASSLGPHWAGVQETQYF. As DNA, the CDR3 is TGTGCCAGCAGCTTAGGCCCGCATTGGGCGGGGGTTCAAGAGACCCAGTACTTC. This chain links TRBV5-6 with TRBJ2-5, with 7 bases lining up with TRBD2. CDR1 SGHDT and CDR2 YYEEEE come from the germline V gene. The length of the CDR3 is 18 residues. Trimming removed 2 bases from V and 2 bases from J; junction bases left unmatched: 15.

This chain connects TRBV7-8 to TRBJ1-5; D ambiguous. CDR1 and CDR2 from the germline V gene are SGHVS and FQNEAQ. The ends were cut back, 8 bases at V and 0 bases at J, with 14 bases in the middle. This CDR3 is 15 amino acids long. Here the CDR3 reads CASSGAPYSNQPQHF. CDR3 nucleotide sequence: TGTGCCAGCTCAGGCGCACCTTATAGCAATCAGCCCCAGCATTTT.